This T cell receptor beta chain emerged from a study of T-cell reconstitution after alpha-beta-depleted transplantation in children. The TCRbeta library was prepared with unique molecular identifiers. TCRdb reanalysed the PCR reads using MiXCR and keeps one entry per CDR3 protein. The sample contains some 500,000 distinct CDR3 sequences, over 25% of which appear only once. The V end was cut by 8 bases, the J end by 0 bases, with 13 bases between. Per germline, CDR1 MNHEY and CDR2 SVGEGT. The CDR3 is 15 residues long. The starting material was PBMCs from the stem cell graft donor, obtained from the stem cell graft. The chain uses TRBV6-2 or TRBV6-3 and TRBJ1-4, with no clear D. The TCR originated in a human donor who donated a stem cell graft to a child with aplastic anemia. The DNA for the CDR3 is TGTGCCAGCGGGGAAGGTCGGTCAACTAATGAAAAACTGTTTTTT. Translation gives CASGEGRSTNEKLFF.